This T cell receptor beta chain was sequenced in a study of blood T cell repertoires in COVID-19. Profiled with immunoSEQ multiplex PCR; TCRdb holds only in-frame clones, not every one. The sample has approximately 150,000 clones, around 84% seen once; the top ten hold over 5%. The J segment lost 5 bases and the V segment lost 5 bases, leaving 2 bases of the junction unmatched. Germline V gene lookup returns CDR1 LNHDA and CDR2 SQIVND (reference sequence). CDR3 size: 12 residues. Input material: peripheral blood. The sequence derives from a woman aged 50 to 65 with COVID-19, enrolled during active disease. The V and J genes are TRBV19 and TRBJ1-2; TRBD1 matches at 7 bases. The CDR3 loop reads CASSGTEYGYTF. CDR3 nucleotide sequence: TGTGCCAGTAGTGGGACAGAGTATGGCTACACCTTC.